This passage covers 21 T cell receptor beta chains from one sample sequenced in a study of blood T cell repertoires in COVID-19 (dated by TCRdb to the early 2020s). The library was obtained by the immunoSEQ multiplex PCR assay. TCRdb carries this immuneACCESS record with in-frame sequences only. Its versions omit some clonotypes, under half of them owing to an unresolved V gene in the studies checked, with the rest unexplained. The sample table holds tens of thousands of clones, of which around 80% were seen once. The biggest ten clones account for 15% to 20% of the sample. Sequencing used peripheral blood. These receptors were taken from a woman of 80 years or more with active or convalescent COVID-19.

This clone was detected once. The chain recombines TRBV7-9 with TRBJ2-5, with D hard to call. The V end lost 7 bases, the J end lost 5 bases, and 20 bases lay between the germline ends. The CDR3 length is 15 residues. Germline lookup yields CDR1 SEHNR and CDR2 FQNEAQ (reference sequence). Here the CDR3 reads CASTATGAPGETQYF. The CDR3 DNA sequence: TGTGCCAGCACTGCGACCGGCGCCCCCGGGGAGACCCAGTACTTC.

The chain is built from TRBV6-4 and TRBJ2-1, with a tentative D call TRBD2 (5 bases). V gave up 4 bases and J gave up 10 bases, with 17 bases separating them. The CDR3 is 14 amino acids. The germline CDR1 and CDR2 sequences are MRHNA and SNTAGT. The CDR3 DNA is TGTGCCAGCAGTGTGATGCAAGCGGCAGGAGAGCAGTTCTTC. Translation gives CASSVMQAAGEQFF.

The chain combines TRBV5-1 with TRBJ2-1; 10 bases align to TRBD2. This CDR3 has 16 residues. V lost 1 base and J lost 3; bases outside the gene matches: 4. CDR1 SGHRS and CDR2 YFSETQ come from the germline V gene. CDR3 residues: CASSLTSGTNYNEQFF. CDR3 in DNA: TGCGCCAGCAGCTTGACTAGCGGGACTAACTACAATGAGCAGTTCTTC.

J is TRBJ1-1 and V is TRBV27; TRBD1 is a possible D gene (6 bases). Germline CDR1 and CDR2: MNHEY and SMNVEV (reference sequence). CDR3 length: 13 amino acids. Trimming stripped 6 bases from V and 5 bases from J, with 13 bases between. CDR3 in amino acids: CASRYPGVTEAFF. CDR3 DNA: TGTGCCAGCAGGTACCCAGGGGTAACTGAAGCTTTCTTT.

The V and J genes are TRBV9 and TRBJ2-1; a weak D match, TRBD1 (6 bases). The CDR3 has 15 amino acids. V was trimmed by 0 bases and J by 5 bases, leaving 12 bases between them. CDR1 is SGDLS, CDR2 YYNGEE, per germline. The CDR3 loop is CASSVGQGNHNEQFF. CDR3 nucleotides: TGTGCCAGCAGCGTAGGTCAGGGGAACCACAATGAGCAGTTCTTC.

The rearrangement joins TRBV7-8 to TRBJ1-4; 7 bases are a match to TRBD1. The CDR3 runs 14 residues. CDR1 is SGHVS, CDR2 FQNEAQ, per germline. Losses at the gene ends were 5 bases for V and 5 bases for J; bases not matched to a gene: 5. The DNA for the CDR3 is TGTGCCAGCAGCGTCGGGACAGTGAATGAAAAACTGTTTTTT. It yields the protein CASSVGTVNEKLFF.

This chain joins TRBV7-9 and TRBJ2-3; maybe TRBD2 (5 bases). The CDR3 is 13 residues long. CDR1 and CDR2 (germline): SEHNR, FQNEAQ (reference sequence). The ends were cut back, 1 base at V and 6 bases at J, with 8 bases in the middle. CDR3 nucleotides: TGTGCCAGCAGCTTAGACCAGCGGGATACGCAGTATTTT. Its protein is CASSLDQRDTQYF.

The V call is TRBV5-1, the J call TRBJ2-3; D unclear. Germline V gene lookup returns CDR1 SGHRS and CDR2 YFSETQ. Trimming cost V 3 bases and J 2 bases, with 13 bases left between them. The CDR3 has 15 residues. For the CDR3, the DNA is TGCGCCAGCAGCTCCAGGCCATCCGACACAGATACGCAGTATTTT. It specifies CASSSRPSDTDTQYF.

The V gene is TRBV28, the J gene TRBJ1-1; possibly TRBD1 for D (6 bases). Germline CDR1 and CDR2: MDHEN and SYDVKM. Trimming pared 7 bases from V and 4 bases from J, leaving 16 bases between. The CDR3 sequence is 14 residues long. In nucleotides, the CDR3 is TGTGCCAGCACCCAAAGCCTGGGGGCCACTGAAGCTTTCTTT. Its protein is CASTQSLGATEAFF.

CDR3 amino acids: CAWSQGSRYTQYF. The CDR3 coding sequence is TGTGCCTGGTCTCAGGGTTCTCGATATACGCAGTATTTT. The chain combines TRBV30 with TRBJ2-3; TRBD1 might be the D (5 bases). Germline CDR1 GTSNPN, CDR2 SVGIG (reference sequence). The CDR3 is 13 residues long. Trimming shortened V by 5 bases and J by 7 bases, and 16 bases separated the two germline ends.

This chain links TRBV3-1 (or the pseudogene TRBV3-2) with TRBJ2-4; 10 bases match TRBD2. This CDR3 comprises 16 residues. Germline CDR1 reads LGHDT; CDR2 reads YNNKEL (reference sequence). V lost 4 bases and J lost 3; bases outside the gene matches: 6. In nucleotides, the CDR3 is TGTGCCAGCAGCCCGAGCGGGGGGGGCTTCAAAAACATTCAGTACTTC. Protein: CASSPSGGGFKNIQYF.

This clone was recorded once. The chain's CDR3 is CAWRLAGGRETQYF. The CDR3 coding sequence is TGTGCCTGGAGGCTAGCGGGGGGCCGAGAGACCCAGTACTTC. The chain uses TRBV30 and TRBJ2-5; 11 bases agree with TRBD2. The CDR3 consists of 14 residues. Germline V gives CDR1 GTSNPN, CDR2 SVGIG (reference sequence). Germline trimming cut 3 bases from V and 4 bases from J; bases unmatched to any gene: 4.

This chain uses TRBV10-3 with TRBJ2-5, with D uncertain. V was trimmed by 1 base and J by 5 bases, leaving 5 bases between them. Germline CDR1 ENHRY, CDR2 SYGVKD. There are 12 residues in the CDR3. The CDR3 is CAISEWRETQYF. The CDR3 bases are TGTGCCATCAGTGAGTGGCGGGAGACCCAGTACTTC.

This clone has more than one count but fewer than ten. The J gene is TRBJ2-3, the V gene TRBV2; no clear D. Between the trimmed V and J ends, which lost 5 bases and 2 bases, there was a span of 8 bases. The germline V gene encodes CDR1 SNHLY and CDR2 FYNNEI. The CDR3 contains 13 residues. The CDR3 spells CASSPPFTDTQYF. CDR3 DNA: TGTGCCAGCAGTCCCCCCTTCACAGATACGCAGTATTTT.

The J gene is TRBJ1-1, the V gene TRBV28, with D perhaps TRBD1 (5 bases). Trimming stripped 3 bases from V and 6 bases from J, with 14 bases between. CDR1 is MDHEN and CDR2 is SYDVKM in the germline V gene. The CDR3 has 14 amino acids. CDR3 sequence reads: CASSFRTQGPEAFF. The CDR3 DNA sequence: TGTGCCAGCAGTTTCCGGACCCAGGGCCCTGAAGCTTTCTTT. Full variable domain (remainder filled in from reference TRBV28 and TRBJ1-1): DVKVTQSSRYLVKRTGEKVFLECVQDMDHENMFWYRQDPGLGLRLIYFSYDVKMKEKGDIPEGYSVSREKKERFSLILESASTNQTSMYLCASSFRTQGPEAFFGQGTRLTVV.

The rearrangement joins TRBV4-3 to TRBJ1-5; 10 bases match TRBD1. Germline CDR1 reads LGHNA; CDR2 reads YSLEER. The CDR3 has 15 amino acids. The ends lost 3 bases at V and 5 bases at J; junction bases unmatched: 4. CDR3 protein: CASSQWTGGDQPQHF. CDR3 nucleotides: TGCGCCAGCAGCCAGTGGACAGGGGGGGATCAGCCCCAGCATTTT.

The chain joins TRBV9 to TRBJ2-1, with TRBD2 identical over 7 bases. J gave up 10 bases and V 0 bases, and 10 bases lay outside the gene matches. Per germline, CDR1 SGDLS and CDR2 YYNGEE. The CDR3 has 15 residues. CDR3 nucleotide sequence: TGTGCCAGCAGCGTAGAGGGAGGGTCGCTCGGGGAGCAGTTCTTC. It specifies CASSVEGGSLGEQFF.

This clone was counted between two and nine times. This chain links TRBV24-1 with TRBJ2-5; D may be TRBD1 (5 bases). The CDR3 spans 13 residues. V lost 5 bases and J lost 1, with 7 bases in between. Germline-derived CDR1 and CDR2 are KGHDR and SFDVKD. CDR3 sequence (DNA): TGTGCCACCAGTGGAGACAGCCAAGAGACCCAGTACTTC. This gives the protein CATSGDSQETQYF.

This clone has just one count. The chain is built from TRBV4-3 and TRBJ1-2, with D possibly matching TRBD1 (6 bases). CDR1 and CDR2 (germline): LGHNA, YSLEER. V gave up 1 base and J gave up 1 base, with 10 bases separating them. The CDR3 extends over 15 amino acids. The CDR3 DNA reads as TGCGCCAGCAGCCAAGTAGGGGGAAATAACTATGGCTACACCTTC. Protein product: CASSQVGGNNYGYTF.

The CDR3 protein is CASRLAGVGNEQFF. For the CDR3, the DNA is TGTGCCAGCCGACTAGCGGGAGTAGGCAATGAGCAGTTCTTC. The chain recombines TRBV18 with TRBJ2-1, with 12 positions matching TRBD2. The CDR3 totals 14 residues. J was trimmed by 6 bases and V by 8 bases; bases with no gene match: 5. Germline V gene data show CDR1 as KGHSH and CDR2 as LQKENI.

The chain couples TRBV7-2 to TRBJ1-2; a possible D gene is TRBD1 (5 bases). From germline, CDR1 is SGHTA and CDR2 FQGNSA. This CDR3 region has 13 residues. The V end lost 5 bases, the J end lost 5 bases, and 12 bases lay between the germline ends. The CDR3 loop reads CASSPGQEYGYTF. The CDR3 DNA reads TGTGCCAGCAGCCCCGGACAAGAATATGGCTACACCTTC.